Presented here are 26 T cell receptor beta chains from one specimen sequenced in a study of blood T cell repertoires in COVID-19. Using immunoSEQ multiplex PCR, the repertoire was profiled, and TCRdb retains in-frame clones only, with some absent. Seen here are roughly 180,000 clones, approximately 81% observed once, and the top ten hold less than 6.5%. What was sequenced was peripheral blood. All receptors come from a woman aged 50 to 60 with COVID-19, enrolled during active disease.

V and J are TRBV29-1 and TRBJ1-1; D unclear. CDR3 length equals 12 residues. The V gene's germline CDR1 is SQVTM and CDR2 ANQGSEA. V was trimmed by 5 bases and J by 0 bases, leaving 7 bases between them. The CDR3 nucleotides read TGCAGCGTTTCCCAGTTGAACACTGAAGCTTTCTTT. It specifies CSVSQLNTEAFF.

The V call is TRBV11-3, the J call TRBJ2-7; 8 positions match TRBD1. V was pared by 5 bases and J by 0 bases, with 6 bases of the junction left unmatched. The germline CDR1 and CDR2 sequences are SGHNT and YENEEA. This CDR3 is built from 15 residues. The CDR3 spells CASSGQGASSYEQYF. CDR3 DNA: TGTGCCAGCAGCGGACAGGGTGCGAGCTCCTACGAGCAGTACTTC.

This clone was seen repeatedly, ten times or more. The J gene is TRBJ1-5, the V gene TRBV6-5, with 7 bases that match TRBD1. J gave up 5 bases and V 6 bases, and 10 bases lay outside the gene matches. Germline CDR1 reads MNHEY; CDR2 reads SVGAGI. The CDR3 length is 15 residues. The CDR3 nucleotides read TGTGCCAGCAGAGAGGAGACAGGGACGCATCAGCCCCAGCATTTT. It encodes CASREETGTHQPQHF.

The V and J genes are TRBV19 and TRBJ2-7; 7 bases agree with TRBD2. Germline CDR1 is LNHDA and CDR2 is SQIVND (reference sequence). Unmatched junction bases numbered 6, after V lost 4 bases and J lost 0 bases. This CDR3 contains 15 residues. The CDR3: CASSKLSGDSYEQYF. The CDR3 DNA reads TGTGCCAGTAGTAAGTTGAGCGGGGACTCCTACGAGCAGTACTTC.

The chain carries TRBV19 and TRBJ1-1; D is ambiguous. The CDR3 loop spans 14 amino acids. Trimming shortened V by 3 bases and J by 1 base, and 9 bases separated the two germline ends. Germline loops: CDR1 LNHDA, CDR2 SQIVND (reference sequence). CDR3 loop: CASSIAGANTEAFF. In DNA, the CDR3 is TGTGCCAGTAGTATCGCGGGCGCGAACACTGAAGCTTTCTTT.

V usage is TRBV10-2 and J usage is TRBJ2-3; TRBD2 is a possible D gene (5 bases). CDR1 and CDR2 from the germline V gene are WSHSY and SAAADI. Trimming left V 0 bases short and J 3 bases short, with 16 bases between. This CDR3 is 17 amino acids long. CDR3 nucleotides: TGCGCCAGCAGTGAGTCGCTGGGTGCGGGTGGGACAGATACGCAGTATTTT. Translated, it gives CASSESLGAGGTDTQYF.

The V gene is TRBV19, the J gene TRBJ2-7, with D uncertain. V lost 2 bases and J 5 bases, leaving 13 bases between the germline ends. This CDR3 has 14 amino acids. Germline V gives CDR1 LNHDA, CDR2 SQIVND (reference sequence). CDR3 DNA sequence: TGTGCCAGTAGTATATCTTCGAACAACGACGAGCAGTACTTC. It yields the protein CASSISSNNDEQYF. Drawing the rest from reference TRBV19 and TRBJ2-7, the complete variable domain is DGGITQSPKYLFRKEGQNVTLSCEQNLNHDAMYWYRQDPGQGLRLIYYSQIVNDFQKGDIAEGYSVSREKKESFPLTVTSAQKNPTAFYLCASSISSNNDEQYFGPGTRLTVT.

A few counts support this clone. The chain employs TRBV5-1 and TRBJ1-2; 11 bases align to TRBD1. This CDR3 region has 12 residues. J was trimmed by 13 bases and V by 4 bases; bases with no gene match: 6. CDR1 and CDR2 (germline): SGHRS, YFSETQ. CDR3 region: CASSEGQGVSTF. In DNA, the CDR3 is TGCGCCAGCAGCGAGGGACAGGGGGTATCCACCTTC.

This rearrangement joins TRBV4-1 to TRBJ1-1, with D tentatively TRBD1 (6 bases). The length of the CDR3 is 14 residues. V lost 0 bases and J 6 bases, leaving 11 bases between the germline ends. Germline CDR1 MGHRA, CDR2 YSYEKL. CDR3 loop: CASSQDRGVSEAFF. CDR3 coding DNA: TGCGCCAGCAGCCAAGACAGGGGCGTTTCTGAAGCTTTCTTT.

CDR3 in DNA: TGTGCCAGCAGCCTGGACAGCTACGAGCAGTACTTC. This encodes CASSLDSYEQYF. The chain recombines TRBV28 with TRBJ2-7; a weak D match, TRBD1 (6 bases). Trimming shortened V by 6 bases and J by 3 bases, and 9 bases separated the two germline ends. The CDR3 consists of 12 residues. CDR1 and CDR2 (germline): MDHEN, SYDVKM.

The chain couples TRBV2 to TRBJ1-3; 7 bases agree with TRBD1. Germline V gene sequence: CDR1 SNHLY, CDR2 FYNNEI. V was pared by 4 bases and J by 2 bases, with 2 bases of the junction left unmatched. The CDR3 is 14 amino acids. The CDR3 nucleotides read TGTGCCAGCAGTGGAACAGGGGCTGGAAACACCATATATTTT. Translating gives CASSGTGAGNTIYF.

The rearrangement links TRBV3-1 (or the pseudogene TRBV3-2) to TRBJ2-1; D might be TRBD2 (6 bases). Germline lookup yields CDR1 LGHDT and CDR2 YNNKEL (reference sequence). V gave up 4 bases and J gave up 5 bases, with 15 bases separating them. The CDR3 loop spans 15 amino acids. The CDR3 loop is CASSPSWDFNNEQFF. The DNA for the CDR3 is TGTGCCAGCAGCCCGAGCTGGGACTTTAACAATGAGCAGTTCTTC.

The chain combines TRBV11-2 with TRBJ2-7; TRBD2 matches 9 bases. The J segment lost 2 bases and the V segment lost 5 bases, leaving 4 bases of the junction unmatched. CDR1 and CDR2 (germline): SGHAT, FQNNGV. The CDR3 consists of 14 residues. CDR3 protein: CASSPRLAAYEQYF. CDR3 bases: TGTGCCAGCAGCCCTAGACTAGCGGCCTACGAGCAGTACTTC.

The rearrangement links TRBV28 to TRBJ1-3; TRBD1 aligns across 8 bases. Germline V CDR1 and CDR2: MDHEN, SYDVKM. The CDR3 length is 14 residues. V trimming: 6 bases; J trimming: 4 bases; junction bases outside the gene matches: 5. CDR3 DNA sequence: TGTGCCAGCAGCCACAGGGGGTCCGGAAACACCATATATTTT. This translates into CASSHRGSGNTIYF.

The genes are TRBV7-9 and TRBJ1-4; D gene ambiguous. V lost 2 bases and J lost 7, with 11 bases in between. CDR3 length equals 14 residues. Germline CDR1 reads SEHNR; CDR2 reads FQNEAQ (reference sequence). The CDR3 coding sequence is TGTGCCAGCAGCTTAAGGGAGCCGAGTGAAAAACTGTTTTTT. Translating gives CASSLREPSEKLFF.

The chain employs TRBV7-4 and TRBJ2-5; no clear D. Germline CDR1 is SGHVT and CDR2 is SQSDAQ. The CDR3 has 11 residues. V was cut by 5 bases and J by 5 bases, with 6 bases left in between. The CDR3 loop reads CASSRRETQYF. CDR3 DNA sequence: TGTGCCAGCAGCCGCCGGGAGACCCAGTACTTC.

The V call is TRBV7-3, the J call TRBJ2-1; perhaps TRBD1 as D (6 bases). V was clipped by 3 bases and J by 4 bases, with 13 bases between them. CDR1 SGHTA and CDR2 FQGTGA come from the germline V gene. The CDR3 length is 15 residues. CDR3 bases: TGTGCCAGCAGCTTCAGGTGGGGGCCATACAATGAGCAGTTCTTC. Its protein product is CASSFRWGPYNEQFF.

V and J are TRBV24-1 and TRBJ2-1; 12 bases match TRBD2. In germline, CDR1 is KGHDR, CDR2 SFDVKD. After removal of 4 bases from V and 7 bases from J, the junction contained 10 bases not matched to a gene. The CDR3 runs to 17 residues. The CDR3 sequence is CATSESRLAGVINEQFF. The CDR3 coding sequence is TGTGCCACCAGTGAATCAAGACTAGCGGGGGTTATTAATGAGCAGTTCTTC.

The chain couples TRBV7-3 to TRBJ2-3, with D possibly matching TRBD2 (5 bases). The germline V and J ends were trimmed by 2 bases and 6 bases, with 15 bases remaining between them. The length of the CDR3 is 15 residues. Per the germline V gene, CDR1 is SGHTA and CDR2 is FQGTGA. CDR3 sequence: CASSLAGVNGDTQYF. The CDR3 DNA reads TGTGCCAGCAGCTTAGCGGGTGTTAATGGGGATACGCAGTATTTT.

V gene TRBV30 combines with J gene TRBJ1-1, with D perhaps TRBD1 (5 bases). CDR3 length: 13 amino acids. V was clipped by 2 bases and J by 1 base, with 8 bases between them. Germline lookup yields CDR1 GTSNPN and CDR2 SVGIG (reference sequence). CDR3 sequence reads: CAWSRQTNTEAFF. CDR3 DNA sequence: TGTGCCTGGAGTCGACAGACGAACACTGAAGCTTTCTTT.

This chain links TRBV2 with TRBJ2-7; TRBD2 aligns across 9 bases. The CDR3 totals 14 residues. V trimming: 8 bases; J trimming: 2 bases; junction bases outside the gene matches: 7. Germline values: CDR1 SNHLY, CDR2 FYNNEI. This CDR3 is CASEDSGGPYEQYF. The CDR3 DNA is TGTGCCAGCGAAGACAGCGGGGGGCCCTACGAGCAGTACTTC.

In its sample, this clone was seen once. The rearrangement uses TRBV30 and TRBJ2-7, with TRBD2 matching 7 bases. CDR1 is GTSNPN and CDR2 is SVGIG in the germline V gene (reference sequence). Unmatched junction bases numbered 6, after V lost 4 bases and J lost 3 bases. The CDR3 has 13 residues. The CDR3 spells CAWTGRGDYEQYF. The CDR3, as DNA: TGTGCCTGGACGGGACGGGGGGACTACGAGCAGTACTTC.

The CDR3 spells CASSSTGSPNEKLFF. CDR3 bases: TGTGCCAGCAGTTCCACAGGGTCCCCTAATGAAAAACTGTTTTTT. The chain joins TRBV28 to TRBJ1-4; D may be TRBD1 (6 bases). V was trimmed by 4 bases and J by 3 bases, leaving 12 bases between them. In germline, CDR1 is MDHEN, CDR2 SYDVKM. The CDR3 is 15 residues long.

The V gene is TRBV7-9, the J gene TRBJ2-1, with D uncertain. CDR1 is SEHNR and CDR2 is FQNEAQ in the germline V gene (reference sequence). This CDR3 is built from 14 residues. V gave up 5 bases and J gave up 6 bases, with 14 bases separating them. CDR3 DNA sequence: TGTGCCAGCAGCACCACCAGGCAGAGCAATGAGCAGTTCTTC. This codes for CASSTTRQSNEQFF.

CDR3 nucleotides: TGTGCCAGCAGCTTAGGAATGGGACTAAACACAGATACGCAGTATTTT. It encodes CASSLGMGLNTDTQYF. The rearrangement links TRBV7-7 to TRBJ2-3; 7 bases are shared with TRBD2. V was pared by 1 base and J by 2 bases, with 6 bases of the junction left unmatched. The germline V gene has CDR1 SSHAT and CDR2 FNYEAQ (reference sequence). The CDR3 is 16 amino acids.

This rearrangement joins TRBV3-1 (or the pseudogene TRBV3-2) to TRBJ2-3, with D uncertain. Germline CDR1 LGHDT, CDR2 YNNKEL (reference sequence). V lost 2 bases and J lost 6, with 6 bases in between. The CDR3 loop spans 12 amino acids. The CDR3 sequence: CASSQRVDTQYF. DNA for the CDR3: TGTGCCAGCAGCCAACGGGTTGATACGCAGTATTTT.